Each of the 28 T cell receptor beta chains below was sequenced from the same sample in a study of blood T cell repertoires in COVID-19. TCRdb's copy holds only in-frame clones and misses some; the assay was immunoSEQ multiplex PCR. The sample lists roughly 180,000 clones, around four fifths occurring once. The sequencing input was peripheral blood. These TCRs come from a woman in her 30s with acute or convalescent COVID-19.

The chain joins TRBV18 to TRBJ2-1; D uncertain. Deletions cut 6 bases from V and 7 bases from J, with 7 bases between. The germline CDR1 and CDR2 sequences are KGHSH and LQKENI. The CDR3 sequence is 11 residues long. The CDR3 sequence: CASSPQNEQFF. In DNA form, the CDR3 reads TGTGCCAGCTCTCCTCAGAATGAGCAGTTCTTC.

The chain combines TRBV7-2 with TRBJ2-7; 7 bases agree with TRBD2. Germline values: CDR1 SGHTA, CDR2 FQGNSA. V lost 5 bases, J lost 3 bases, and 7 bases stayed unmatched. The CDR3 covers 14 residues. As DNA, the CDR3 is TGTGCCAGCAGCCGGGGACTAAGGGGCTACGAGCAGTACTTC. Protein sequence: CASSRGLRGYEQYF.

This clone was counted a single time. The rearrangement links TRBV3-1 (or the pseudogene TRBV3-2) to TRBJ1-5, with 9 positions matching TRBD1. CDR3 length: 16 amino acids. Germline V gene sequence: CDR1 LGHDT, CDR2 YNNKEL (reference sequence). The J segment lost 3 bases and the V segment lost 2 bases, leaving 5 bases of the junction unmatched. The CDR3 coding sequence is TGTGCCAGCAGCCAACTGGGACAGGGAGTCAATCAGCCCCAGCATTTT. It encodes CASSQLGQGVNQPQHF.

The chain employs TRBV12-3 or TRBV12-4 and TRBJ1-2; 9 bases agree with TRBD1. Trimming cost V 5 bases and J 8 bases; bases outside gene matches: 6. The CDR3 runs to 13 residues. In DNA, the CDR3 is TGTGCCAGCAGTAAGACAGGGGGGGCGGGCTACACCTTC. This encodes CASSKTGGAGYTF.

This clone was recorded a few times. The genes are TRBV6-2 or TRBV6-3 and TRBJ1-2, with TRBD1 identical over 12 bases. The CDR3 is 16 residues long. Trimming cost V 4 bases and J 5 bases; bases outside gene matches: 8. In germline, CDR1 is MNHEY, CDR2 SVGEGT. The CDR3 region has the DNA TGTGCCAGCAGTTGGGACAGGGGGCCCGGTCGTTATGGCTACACCTTC. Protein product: CASSWDRGPGRYGYTF.

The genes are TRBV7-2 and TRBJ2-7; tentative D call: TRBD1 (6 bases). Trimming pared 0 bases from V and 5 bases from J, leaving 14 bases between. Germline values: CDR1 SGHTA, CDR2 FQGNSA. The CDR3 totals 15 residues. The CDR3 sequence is CASSLAPFGDNEQYF. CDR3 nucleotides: TGTGCCAGCAGCTTAGCCCCCTTCGGGGACAACGAGCAGTACTTC.

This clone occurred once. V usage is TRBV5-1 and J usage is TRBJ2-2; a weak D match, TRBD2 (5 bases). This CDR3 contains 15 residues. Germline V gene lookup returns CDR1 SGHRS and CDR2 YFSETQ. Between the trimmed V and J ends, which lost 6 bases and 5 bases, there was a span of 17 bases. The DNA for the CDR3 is TGCGCCAGCACCTATCGGACTCCCCGAACCGGGGAGCTGTTTTTT. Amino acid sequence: CASTYRTPRTGELFF.

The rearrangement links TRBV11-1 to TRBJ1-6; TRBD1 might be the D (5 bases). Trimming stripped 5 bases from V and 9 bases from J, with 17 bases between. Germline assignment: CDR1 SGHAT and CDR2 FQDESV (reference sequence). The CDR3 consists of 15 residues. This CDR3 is CASSVDSFLGSPLHF. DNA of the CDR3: TGTGCCAGCAGCGTCGACAGCTTCCTGGGTTCACCCCTCCACTTT.

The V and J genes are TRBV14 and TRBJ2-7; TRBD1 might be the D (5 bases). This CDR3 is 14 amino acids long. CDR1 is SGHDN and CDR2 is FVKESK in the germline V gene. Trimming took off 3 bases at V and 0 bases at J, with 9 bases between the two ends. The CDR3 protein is CASSQNRFSYEQYF. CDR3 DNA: TGTGCCAGCAGCCAGAACAGGTTCTCCTACGAGCAGTACTTC.

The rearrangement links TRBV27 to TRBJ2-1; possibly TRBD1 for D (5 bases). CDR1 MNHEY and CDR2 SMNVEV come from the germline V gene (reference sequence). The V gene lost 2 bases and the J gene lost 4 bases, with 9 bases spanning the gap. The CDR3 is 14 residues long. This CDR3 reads CASSLRTRYNEQFF. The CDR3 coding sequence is TGTGCCAGCAGTTTAAGGACACGTTACAATGAGCAGTTCTTC.

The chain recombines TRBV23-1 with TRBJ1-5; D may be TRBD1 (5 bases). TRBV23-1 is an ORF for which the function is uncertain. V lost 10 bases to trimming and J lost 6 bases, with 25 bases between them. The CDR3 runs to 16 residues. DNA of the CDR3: TGCGCCACCCCCTGTCGTCGGGTTGGGAGGGGTCAGCCCCAGCATTTT. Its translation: CATPCRRVGRGQPQHF.

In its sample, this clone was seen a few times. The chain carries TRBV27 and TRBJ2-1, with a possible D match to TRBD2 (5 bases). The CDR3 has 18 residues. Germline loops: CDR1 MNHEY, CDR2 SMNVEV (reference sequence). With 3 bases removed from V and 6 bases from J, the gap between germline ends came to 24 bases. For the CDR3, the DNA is TGTGCCAGCAGTTTTTTCCGAGTATCGAGCAGTCGGGGCAATGAGCAGTTCTTC. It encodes CASSFFRVSSSRGNEQFF.

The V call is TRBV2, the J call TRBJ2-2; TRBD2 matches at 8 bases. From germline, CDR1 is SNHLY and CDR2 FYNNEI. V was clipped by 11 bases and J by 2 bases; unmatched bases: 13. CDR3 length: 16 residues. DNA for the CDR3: TGTGCCGTCACCCGTAGCGGGACTAGAAACACCGGGGAGCTGTTTTTT. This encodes CAVTRSGTRNTGELFF. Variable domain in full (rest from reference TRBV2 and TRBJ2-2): EPEVTQTPSHQVTQMGQEVILRCVPISNHLYFYWYRQILGQKVEFLVSFYNNEISEKSEIFDDQFSVERPDGSNFTLKIRSTKLEDSAMYFCAVTRSGTRNTGELFFGEGSRLTVL.

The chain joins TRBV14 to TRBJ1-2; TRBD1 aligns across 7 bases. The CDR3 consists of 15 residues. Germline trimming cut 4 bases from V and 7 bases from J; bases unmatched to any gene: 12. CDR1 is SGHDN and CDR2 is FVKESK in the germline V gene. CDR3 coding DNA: TGTGCCAGCAGCCCAAATGCAGGGGGTCTTATTGGCTACACCTTC. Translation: CASSPNAGGLIGYTF.

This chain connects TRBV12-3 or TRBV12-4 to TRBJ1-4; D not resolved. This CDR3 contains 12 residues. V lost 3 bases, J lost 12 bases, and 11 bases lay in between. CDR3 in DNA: TGTGCCAGCAGTTTCCGACTAGTGGAACTGTTTTTT. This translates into CASSFRLVELFF.

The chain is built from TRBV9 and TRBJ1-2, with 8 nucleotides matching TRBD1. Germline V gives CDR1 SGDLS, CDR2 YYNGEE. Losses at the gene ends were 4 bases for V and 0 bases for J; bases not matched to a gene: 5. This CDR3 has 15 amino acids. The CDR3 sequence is CASSPRTGSNYGYTF. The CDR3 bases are TGTGCCAGCAGCCCGAGGACAGGGTCTAACTATGGCTACACCTTC.

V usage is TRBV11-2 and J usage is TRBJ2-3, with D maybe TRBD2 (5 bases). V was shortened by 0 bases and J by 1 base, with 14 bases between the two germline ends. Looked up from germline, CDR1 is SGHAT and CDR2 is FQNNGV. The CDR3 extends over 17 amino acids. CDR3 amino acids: CASSLDRRFVGTDTQYF. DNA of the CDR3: TGTGCCAGCAGCTTAGATAGGAGGTTTGTCGGCACAGATACGCAGTATTTT. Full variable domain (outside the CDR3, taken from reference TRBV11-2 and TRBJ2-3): EAGVAQSPRYKIIEKRQSVAFWCNPISGHATLYWYQQILGQGPKLLIQFQNNGVVDDSQLPKDRFSAERLKGVDSTLKIQPAKLEDSAVYLCASSLDRRFVGTDTQYFGPGTRLTVL.

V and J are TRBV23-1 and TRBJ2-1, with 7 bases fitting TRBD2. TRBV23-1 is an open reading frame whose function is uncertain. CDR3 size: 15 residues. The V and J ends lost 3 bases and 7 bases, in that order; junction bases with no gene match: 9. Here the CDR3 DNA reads TGCGCCAGCAGTCACAGCGGGGCAGGGTATAATGAGCAGTTCTTC. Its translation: CASSHSGAGYNEQFF.

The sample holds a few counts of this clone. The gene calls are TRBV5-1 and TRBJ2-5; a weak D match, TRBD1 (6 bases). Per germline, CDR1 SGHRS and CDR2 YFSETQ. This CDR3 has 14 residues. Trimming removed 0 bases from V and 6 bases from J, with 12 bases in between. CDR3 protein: CASSLGQQGKTQYF. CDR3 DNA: TGCGCCAGCAGCTTGGGACAGCAGGGGAAGACCCAGTACTTC.

The CDR3, as DNA: TGTGCCAGCAGCCTTAAACAGGGTTACTATGGCTACACCTTC. Protein sequence: CASSLKQGYYGYTF. This chain joins TRBV3-1 (or the pseudogene TRBV3-2) and TRBJ1-2; maybe TRBD1 (6 bases). Trimming took off 4 bases at V and 3 bases at J, with 12 bases between the two ends. Germline CDR1 LGHDT, CDR2 YNNKEL (reference sequence). This CDR3 is 14 amino acids long.

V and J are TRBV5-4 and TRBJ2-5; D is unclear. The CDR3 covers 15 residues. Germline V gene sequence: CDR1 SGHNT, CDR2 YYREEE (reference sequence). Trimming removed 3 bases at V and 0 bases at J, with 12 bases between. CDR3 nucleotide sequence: TGTGCCAGCAGCTCGCGTTCTAGGAACCAAGAGACCCAGTACTTC. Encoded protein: CASSSRSRNQETQYF.

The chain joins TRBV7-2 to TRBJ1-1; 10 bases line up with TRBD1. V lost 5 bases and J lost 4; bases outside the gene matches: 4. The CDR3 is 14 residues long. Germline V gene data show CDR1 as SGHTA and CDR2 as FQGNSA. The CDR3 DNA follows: TGTGCCAGCAGCCCCTGGACAGGGGGCACTGAAGCTTTCTTT. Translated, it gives CASSPWTGGTEAFF. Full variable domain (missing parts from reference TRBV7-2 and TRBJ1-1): GAGVSQSPSNKVTEKGKDVELRCDPISGHTALYWYRQSLGQGLEFLIYFQGNSAPDKSGLPSDRFSAERTGGSVSTLTIQRTQQEDSAVYLCASSPWTGGTEAFFGQGTRLTVV.

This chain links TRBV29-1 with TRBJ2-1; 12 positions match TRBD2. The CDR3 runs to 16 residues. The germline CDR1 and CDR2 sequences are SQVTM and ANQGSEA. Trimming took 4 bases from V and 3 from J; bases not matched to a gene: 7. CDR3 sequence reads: CSVGGLAGTHYNEQFF. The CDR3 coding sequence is TGCAGCGTTGGGGGACTAGCGGGTACCCACTACAATGAGCAGTTCTTC.

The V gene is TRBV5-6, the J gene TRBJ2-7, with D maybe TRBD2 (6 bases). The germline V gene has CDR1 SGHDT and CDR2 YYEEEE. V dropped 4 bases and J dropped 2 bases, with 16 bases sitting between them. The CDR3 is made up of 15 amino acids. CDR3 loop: CASSPETGAAYEQYF. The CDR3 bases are TGTGCCAGCAGCCCAGAGACGGGAGCCGCCTACGAGCAGTACTTC.

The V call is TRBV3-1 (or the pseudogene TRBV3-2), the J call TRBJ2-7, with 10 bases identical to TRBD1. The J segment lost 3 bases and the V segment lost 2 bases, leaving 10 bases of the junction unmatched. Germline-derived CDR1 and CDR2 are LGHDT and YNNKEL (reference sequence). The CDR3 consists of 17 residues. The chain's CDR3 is CASSQIHFRDRGYEQYF. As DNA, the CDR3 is TGTGCCAGCAGCCAAATACACTTCCGGGACAGGGGCTACGAGCAGTACTTC.

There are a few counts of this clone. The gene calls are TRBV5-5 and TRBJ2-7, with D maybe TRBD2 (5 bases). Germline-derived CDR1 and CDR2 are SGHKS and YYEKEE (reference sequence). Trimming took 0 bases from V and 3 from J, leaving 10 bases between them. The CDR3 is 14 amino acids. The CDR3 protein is CASSLVGGSYEQYF. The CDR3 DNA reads TGTGCCAGCAGCTTGGTTGGAGGTAGCTACGAGCAGTACTTC. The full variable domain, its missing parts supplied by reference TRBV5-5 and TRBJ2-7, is DAGVTQSPTHLIKTRGQQVTLRCSPISGHKSVSWYQQVLGQGPQFIFQYYEKEERGRGNFPDRFSARQFPNYSSELNVNALLLGDSALYLCASSLVGGSYEQYFGPGTRLTVT.

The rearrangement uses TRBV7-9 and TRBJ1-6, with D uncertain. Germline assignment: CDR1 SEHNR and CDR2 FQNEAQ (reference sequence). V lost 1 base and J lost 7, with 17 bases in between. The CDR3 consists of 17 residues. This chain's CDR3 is CASSLETAGLGNSPLHF. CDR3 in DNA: TGTGCCAGCAGCTTAGAAACGGCGGGTCTGGGGAATTCACCCCTCCACTTT. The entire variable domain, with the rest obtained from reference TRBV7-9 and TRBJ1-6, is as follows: DTGVSQNPRHKITKRGQNVTFRCDPISEHNRLYWYRQTLGQGPEFLTYFQNEAQLEKSRLLSDRFSAERPKGSFSTLEIQRTEQGDSAMYLCASSLETAGLGNSPLHFGNGTRLTVT.

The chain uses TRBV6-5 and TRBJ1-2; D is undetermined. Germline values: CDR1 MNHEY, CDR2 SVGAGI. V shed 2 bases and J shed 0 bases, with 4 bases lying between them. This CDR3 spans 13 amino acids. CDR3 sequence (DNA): TGTGCCAGCAGTTACGAGCCTAACTATGGCTACACCTTC. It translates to CASSYEPNYGYTF.